Here is one TCR beta chain with its context. Its specificity is unknown. The record originates from a study of T-cell memory formation after mild COVID-19. Study-wide points: A subset of responding clones appeared in pre-infection memory, suggesting cross-reactive memory joined.

MiXCR was run by TCRdb on the 5' RACE reads, yielding one entry per CDR3 protein. The table shows around 300,000 distinct CDR3 sequences, with under 15% occurring only once. The CDR3 length is 17 residues. Germline CDR1 is MGHRA and CDR2 is YSYEKL. Trimming took 3 bases from V and 6 from J; bases not matched to a gene: 8. Input material: PBMCs or a T cell subset sorted from them (not recorded which). This sequence joins TRBV4-1 and TRBJ2-1, with TRBD2 matching 13 bases. The TCR originated in a man between 18 and 29 years old who had mild COVID-19 (a few samples of this study predate the infection). Cell type and time point are not known. In nucleotides, the CDR3 is TGCGCCAGCAGCCACCGGACTAGCGGGGGATCCCTCAATGAGCAGTTCTTC. It encodes CASSHRTSGGSLNEQFF.